This T cell receptor (beta chain) appears in the sequencing data of a study of shared clonotypes between healthy human individuals. General observations from the study: The donor pool, a small one, limited the genetic and exposure-history diversity represented.

Repertoires were generated with immunoSEQ multiplex PCR, while TCRdb's copy carries only in-frame clones and drops some. The repertoire has more than 2 million clones, over 85% of them found once; the top ten carry about 1.7%. Naive CD8 cells comprised CD45RO-negative, CCR7-positively selected cells, excluding terminally differentiated effector memory CD45RA+ cells. On this clone: The antigen is undetermined.

CDR3 length: 14 amino acids. The V end lost 2 bases, the J end lost 5 bases, and 10 bases lay between the germline ends. Germline CDR1 reads MNHNS; CDR2 reads SASEGT. Specimen: naive CD8+ T cells from PBMCs. The receptor was isolated from a young man in good health. Some clones in this sample may be carry-over from other donors' samples. The rearrangement uses TRBV6-1 and TRBJ1-5; D uncertain. CDR3 nucleotide sequence: TGTGCCAGCAGTGAACGGGAGAATTATCAGCCCCAGCATTTT. Translating gives CASSERENYQPQHF.